This TCR beta chain originates from a study of blood T cells in healthy people across ages. Germline CDR1 and CDR2: SQVTM and ANQGSEA. Trimming cost V 5 bases and J 0 bases, with 12 bases left between them. The CDR3 is 14 amino acids. PCR was performed a second time for about 7 to 12 cycles using a sample-barcoded 5' primer and a J-beta primer mix. Each cDNA molecule carried a tag from a template-switch adaptor that contained 12 random nucleotides. TCRdb re-analysed the 5' RACE reads in MiXCR, keeping a single row per CDR3 protein. The top ten clones hold 9.4% of a sample with 750,000 or so distinct CDR3 sequences, 25% of them seen once. Another study also made use of these data, one on T cells of mothers and their children. In that study: The donor cohort consisted of a few healthy Caucasian mothers and their six children. Each mother gave over 9.5 million TCR beta CDR3 reads; each child, a few million.

This rearrangement joins TRBV29-1 to TRBJ2-3, with no clear D. The sequencing input was blood. This sequence originates from a boy aged 5-17 years in good health. Written as DNA, the CDR3 is TGCAGCGTTAACAGCGATTCTAGCACAGATACGCAGTATTTT. Its translation: CSVNSDSSTDTQYF.